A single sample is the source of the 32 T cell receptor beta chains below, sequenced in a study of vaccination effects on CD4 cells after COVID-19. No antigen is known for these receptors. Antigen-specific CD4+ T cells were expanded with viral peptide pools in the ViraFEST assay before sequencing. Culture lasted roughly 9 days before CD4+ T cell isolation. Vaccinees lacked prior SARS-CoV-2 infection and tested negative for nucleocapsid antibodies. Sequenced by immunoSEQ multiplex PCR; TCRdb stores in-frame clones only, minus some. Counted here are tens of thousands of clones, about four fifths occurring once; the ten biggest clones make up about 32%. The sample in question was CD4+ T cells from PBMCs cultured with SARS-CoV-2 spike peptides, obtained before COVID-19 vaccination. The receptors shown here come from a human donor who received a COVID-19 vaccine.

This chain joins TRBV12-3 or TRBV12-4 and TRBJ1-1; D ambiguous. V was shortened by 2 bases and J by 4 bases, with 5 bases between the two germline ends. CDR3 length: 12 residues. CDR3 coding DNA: TGTGCCAGCAGTTTAACATCCACTGAAGCTTTCTTT. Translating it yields CASSLTSTEAFF.

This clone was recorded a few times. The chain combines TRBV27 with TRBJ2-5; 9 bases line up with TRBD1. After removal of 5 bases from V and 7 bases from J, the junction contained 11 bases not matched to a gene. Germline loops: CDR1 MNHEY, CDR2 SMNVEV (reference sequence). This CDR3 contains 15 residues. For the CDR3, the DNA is TGTGCCAGCAGTCCCCGGACAGGGGTAGCGTGGACCCAGTACTTC. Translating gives CASSPRTGVAWTQYF.

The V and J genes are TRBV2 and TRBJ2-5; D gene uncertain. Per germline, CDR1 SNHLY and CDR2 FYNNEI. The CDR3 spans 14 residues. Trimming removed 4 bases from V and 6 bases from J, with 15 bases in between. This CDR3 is CASSALAPAQTQYF. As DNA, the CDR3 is TGTGCCAGCAGTGCCTTGGCTCCCGCCCAGACCCAGTACTTC.

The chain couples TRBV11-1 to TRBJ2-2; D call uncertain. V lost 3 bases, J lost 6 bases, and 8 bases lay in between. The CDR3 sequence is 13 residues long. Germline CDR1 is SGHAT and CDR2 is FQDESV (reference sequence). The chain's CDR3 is CASSLQLAGELFF. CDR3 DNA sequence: TGTGCCAGCAGCTTGCAGTTGGCCGGGGAGCTGTTTTTT.

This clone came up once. The CDR3 bases are TGTGCCACCAGTGAGCCCGGCGGGGGACAGATATCCTACGAGCAGTACTTC. Translating gives CATSEPGGGQISYEQYF. The chain uses TRBV24-1 and TRBJ2-7; D may correspond to TRBD1 or TRBD2 (7 bases each). Trimming shortened V by 4 bases and J by 1 base, and 19 bases separated the two germline ends. Germline CDR1 is KGHDR and CDR2 is SFDVKD. The CDR3 runs to 17 residues.

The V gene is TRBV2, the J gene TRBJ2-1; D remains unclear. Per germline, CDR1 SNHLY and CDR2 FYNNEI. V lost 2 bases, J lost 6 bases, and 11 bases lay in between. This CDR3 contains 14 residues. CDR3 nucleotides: TGTGCCAGCAGTGAATTCTCCGGGTTCAATGAGCAGTTCTTC. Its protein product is CASSEFSGFNEQFF.

CDR3 sequence reads: CASSQVGVATDTQYF. CDR3 coding DNA: TGCGCCAGCAGCCAGGTTGGGGTGGCCACAGATACGCAGTATTTT. The V call is TRBV4-1, the J call TRBJ2-3; D unclear. V lost 3 bases and J lost 2, with 12 bases in between. Germline V lookup: CDR1 MGHRA, CDR2 YSYEKL. The CDR3 consists of 15 residues.

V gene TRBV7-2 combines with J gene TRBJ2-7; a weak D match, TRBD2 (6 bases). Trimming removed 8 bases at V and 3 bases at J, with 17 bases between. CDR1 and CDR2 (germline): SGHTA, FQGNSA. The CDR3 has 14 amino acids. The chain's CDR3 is CASGEGTFRYEQYF. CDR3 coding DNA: TGTGCCAGCGGCGAAGGGACTTTTCGCTACGAGCAGTACTTC.

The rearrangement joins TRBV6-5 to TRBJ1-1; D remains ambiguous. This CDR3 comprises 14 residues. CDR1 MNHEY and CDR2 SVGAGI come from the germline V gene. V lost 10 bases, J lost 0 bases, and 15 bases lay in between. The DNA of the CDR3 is TGTGCCACCCTCCCGGGAGGGATGAACACTGAAGCTTTCTTT. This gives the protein CATLPGGMNTEAFF.

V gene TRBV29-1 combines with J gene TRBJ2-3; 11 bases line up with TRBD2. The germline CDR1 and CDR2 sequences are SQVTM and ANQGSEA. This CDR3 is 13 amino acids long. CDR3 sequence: CTGTSGNTDTQYF. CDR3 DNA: TGCACCGGGACTAGCGGTAACACAGATACGCAGTATTTT.

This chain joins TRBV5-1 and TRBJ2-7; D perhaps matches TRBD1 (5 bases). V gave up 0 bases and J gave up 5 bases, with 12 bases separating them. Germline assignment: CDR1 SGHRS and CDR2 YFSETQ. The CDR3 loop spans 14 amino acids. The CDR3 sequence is CASSLAWGRDEQYF. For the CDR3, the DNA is TGCGCCAGCAGCTTGGCCTGGGGCAGGGACGAGCAGTACTTC. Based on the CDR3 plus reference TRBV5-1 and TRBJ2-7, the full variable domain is KAGVTQTPRYLIKTRGQQVTLSCSPISGHRSVSWYQQTPGQGLQFLFEYFSETQRNKGNFPGRFSGRQFSNSRSEMNVSTLELGDSALYLCASSLAWGRDEQYFGPGTRLTVT.

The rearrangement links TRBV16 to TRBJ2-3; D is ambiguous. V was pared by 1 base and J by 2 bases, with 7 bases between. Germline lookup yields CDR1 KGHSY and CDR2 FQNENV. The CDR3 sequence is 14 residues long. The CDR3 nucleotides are TGTGCCAGCAGCCAATTTGGCTTCACAGATACGCAGTATTTT. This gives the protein CASSQFGFTDTQYF.

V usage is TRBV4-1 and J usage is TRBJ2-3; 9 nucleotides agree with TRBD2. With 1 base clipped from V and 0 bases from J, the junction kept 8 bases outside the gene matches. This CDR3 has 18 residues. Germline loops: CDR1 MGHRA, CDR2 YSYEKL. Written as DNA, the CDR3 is TGCGCCAGCAGCCAAGTTCTACTAGCGGGTGCTAGCACAGATACGCAGTATTTT. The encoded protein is CASSQVLLAGASTDTQYF.

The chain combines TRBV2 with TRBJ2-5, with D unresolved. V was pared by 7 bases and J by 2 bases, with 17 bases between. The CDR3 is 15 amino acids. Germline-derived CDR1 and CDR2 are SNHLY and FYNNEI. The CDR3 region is CASTKQGNWQETQYF. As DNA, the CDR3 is TGTGCCAGCACTAAGCAAGGGAATTGGCAAGAGACCCAGTACTTC. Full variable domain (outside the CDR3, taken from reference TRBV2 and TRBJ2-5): EPEVTQTPSHQVTQMGQEVILRCVPISNHLYFYWYRQILGQKVEFLVSFYNNEISEKSEIFDDQFSVERPDGSNFTLKIRSTKLEDSAMYFCASTKQGNWQETQYFGPGTRLLVL.

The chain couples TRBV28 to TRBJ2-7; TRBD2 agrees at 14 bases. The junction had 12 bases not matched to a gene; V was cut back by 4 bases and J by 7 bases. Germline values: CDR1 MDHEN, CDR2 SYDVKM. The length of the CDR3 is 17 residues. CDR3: CASSSGGLAGEVGEQYF. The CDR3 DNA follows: TGTGCCAGCAGTTCCGGGGGACTAGCGGGAGAAGTGGGGGAGCAGTACTTC. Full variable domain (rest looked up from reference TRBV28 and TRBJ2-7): DVKVTQSSRYLVKRTGEKVFLECVQDMDHENMFWYRQDPGLGLRLIYFSYDVKMKEKGDIPEGYSVSREKKERFSLILESASTNQTSMYLCASSSGGLAGEVGEQYFGPGTRLTVT.

The CDR3 protein is CAISEFADTQYF. In DNA, the CDR3 is TGTGCCATCAGTGAATTTGCAGATACGCAGTATTTT. V and J are TRBV10-3 and TRBJ2-3; D is unclear. V was clipped by 3 bases and J by 4 bases, with 5 bases between them. This CDR3 has 12 amino acids. The germline gives CDR1 ENHRY, CDR2 SYGVKD.

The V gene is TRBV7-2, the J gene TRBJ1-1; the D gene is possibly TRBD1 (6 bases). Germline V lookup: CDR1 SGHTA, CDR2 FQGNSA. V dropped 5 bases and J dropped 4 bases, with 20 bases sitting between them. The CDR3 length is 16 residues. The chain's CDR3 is CASSQTGGLASTEAFF. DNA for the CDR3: TGTGCCAGCAGCCAGACCGGGGGCCTTGCCAGCACTGAAGCTTTCTTT. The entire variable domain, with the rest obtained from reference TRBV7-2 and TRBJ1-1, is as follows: GAGVSQSPSNKVTEKGKDVELRCDPISGHTALYWYRQSLGQGLEFLIYFQGNSAPDKSGLPSDRFSAERTGGSVSTLTIQRTQQEDSAVYLCASSQTGGLASTEAFFGQGTRLTVV.

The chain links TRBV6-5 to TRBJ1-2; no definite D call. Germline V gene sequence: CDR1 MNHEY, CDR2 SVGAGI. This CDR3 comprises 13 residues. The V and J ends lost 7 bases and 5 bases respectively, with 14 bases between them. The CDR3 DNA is TGTGCCAGCAAAGCGGATGGGGTTTATGGCTACACCTTC. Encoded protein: CASKADGVYGYTF.

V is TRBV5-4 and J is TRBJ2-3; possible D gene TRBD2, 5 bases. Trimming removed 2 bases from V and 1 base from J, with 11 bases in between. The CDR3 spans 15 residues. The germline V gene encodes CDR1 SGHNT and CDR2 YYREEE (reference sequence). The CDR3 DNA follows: TGTGCCAGCAGCTTTCGTCCGAGGGGCACAGATACGCAGTATTTT. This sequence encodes CASSFRPRGTDTQYF.

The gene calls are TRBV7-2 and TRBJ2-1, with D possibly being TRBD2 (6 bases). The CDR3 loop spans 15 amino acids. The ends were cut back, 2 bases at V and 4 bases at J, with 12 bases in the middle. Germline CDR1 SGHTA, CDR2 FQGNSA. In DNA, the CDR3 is TGTGCCAGCAGCTTAATGGCGGGGTCGTACAATGAGCAGTTCTTC. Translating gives CASSLMAGSYNEQFF.

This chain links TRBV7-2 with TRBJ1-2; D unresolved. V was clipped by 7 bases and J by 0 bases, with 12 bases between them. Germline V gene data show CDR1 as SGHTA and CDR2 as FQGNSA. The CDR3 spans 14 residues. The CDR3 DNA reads TGTGCCAGCAAAAGAGGGCGTACTAACTATGGCTACACCTTC. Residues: CASKRGRTNYGYTF.

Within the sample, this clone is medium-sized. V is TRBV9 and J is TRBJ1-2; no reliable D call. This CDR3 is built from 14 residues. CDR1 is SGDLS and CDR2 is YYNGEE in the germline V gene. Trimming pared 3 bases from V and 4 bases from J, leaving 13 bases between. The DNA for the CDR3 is TGTGCCAGCAGCGCCCTCTCCGGACCCTATGGCTACACCTTC. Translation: CASSALSGPYGYTF.

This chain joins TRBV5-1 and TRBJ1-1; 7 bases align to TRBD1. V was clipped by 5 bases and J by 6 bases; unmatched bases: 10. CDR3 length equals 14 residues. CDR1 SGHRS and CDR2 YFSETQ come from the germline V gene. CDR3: CASRPQGVWAEAFF. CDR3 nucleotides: TGCGCCAGCAGGCCGCAGGGGGTGTGGGCTGAAGCTTTCTTT.

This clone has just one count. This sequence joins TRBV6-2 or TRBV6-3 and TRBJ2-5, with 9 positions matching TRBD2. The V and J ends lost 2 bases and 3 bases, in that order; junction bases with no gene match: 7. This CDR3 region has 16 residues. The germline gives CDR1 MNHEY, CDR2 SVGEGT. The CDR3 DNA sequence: TGTGCCAGCAGTTACACCGCGGGGGGGCCAGAAGAGACCCAGTACTTC. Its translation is CASSYTAGGPEETQYF.

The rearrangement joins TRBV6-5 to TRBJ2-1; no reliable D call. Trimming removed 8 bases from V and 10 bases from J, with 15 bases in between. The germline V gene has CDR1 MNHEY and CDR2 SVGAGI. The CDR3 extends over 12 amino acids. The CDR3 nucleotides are TGTGCCAGCGGATCAGTGGGCGGCGAGCAGTTCTTC. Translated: CASGSVGGEQFF.

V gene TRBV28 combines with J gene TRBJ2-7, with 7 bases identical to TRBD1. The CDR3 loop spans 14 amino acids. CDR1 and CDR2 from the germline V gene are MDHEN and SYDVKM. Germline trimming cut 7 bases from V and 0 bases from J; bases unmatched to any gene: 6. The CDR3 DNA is TGTGCCAGCATCGGACAGGATATCTCCTACGAGCAGTACTTC. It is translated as CASIGQDISYEQYF.

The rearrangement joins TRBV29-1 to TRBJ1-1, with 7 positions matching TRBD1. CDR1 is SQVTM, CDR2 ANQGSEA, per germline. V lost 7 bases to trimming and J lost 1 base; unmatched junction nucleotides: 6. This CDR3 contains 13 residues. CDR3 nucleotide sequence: TGCAGCGCCTCGGGACAGCCGAACACTGAAGCTTTCTTT. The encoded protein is CSASGQPNTEAFF.

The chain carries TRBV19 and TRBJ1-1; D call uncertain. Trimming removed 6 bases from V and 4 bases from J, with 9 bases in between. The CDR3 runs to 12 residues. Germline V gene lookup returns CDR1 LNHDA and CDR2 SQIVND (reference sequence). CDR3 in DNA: TGTGCCAGTAGCCCACTGGGCACTGAAGCTTTCTTT. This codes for CASSPLGTEAFF.

The CDR3 nucleotides are TGTGCCAGCAGCCCGGGGGCCCGCTACGAGCAGTACTTC. Translating it yields CASSPGARYEQYF. V is TRBV7-2 and J is TRBJ2-7; D might be TRBD1 or TRBD2, each matching 6 bases. Looked up from germline, CDR1 is SGHTA and CDR2 is FQGNSA. Trimming cost V 5 bases and J 3 bases, with 11 bases left between them. This CDR3 comprises 13 residues.

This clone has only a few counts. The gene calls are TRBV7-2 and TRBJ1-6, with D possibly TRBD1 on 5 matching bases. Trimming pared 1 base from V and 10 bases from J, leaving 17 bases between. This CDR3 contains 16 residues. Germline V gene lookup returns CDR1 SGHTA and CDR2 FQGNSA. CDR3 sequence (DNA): TGTGCCAGCAGCTTAGAAGGAGGGGTAGGGAACTCACCCCTCCACTTT. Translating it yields CASSLEGGVGNSPLHF. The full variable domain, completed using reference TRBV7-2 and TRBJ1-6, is GAGVSQSPSNKVTEKGKDVELRCDPISGHTALYWYRQSLGQGLEFLIYFQGNSAPDKSGLPSDRFSAERTGGSVSTLTIQRTQQEDSAVYLCASSLEGGVGNSPLHFGNGTRLTVT.

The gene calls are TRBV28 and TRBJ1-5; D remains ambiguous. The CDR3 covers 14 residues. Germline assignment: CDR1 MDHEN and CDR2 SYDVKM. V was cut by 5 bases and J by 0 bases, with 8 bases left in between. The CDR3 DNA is TGTGCCAGCAGTCTCGTCCCTAGCAATCAGCCCCAGCATTTT. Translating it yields CASSLVPSNQPQHF. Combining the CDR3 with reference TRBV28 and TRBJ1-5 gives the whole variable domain DVKVTQSSRYLVKRTGEKVFLECVQDMDHENMFWYRQDPGLGLRLIYFSYDVKMKEKGDIPEGYSVSREKKERFSLILESASTNQTSMYLCASSLVPSNQPQHFGDGTRLSIL.

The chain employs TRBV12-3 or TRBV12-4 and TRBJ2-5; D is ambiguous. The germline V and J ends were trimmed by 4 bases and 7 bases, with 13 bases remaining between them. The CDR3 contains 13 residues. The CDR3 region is CASSSLRMGTQYF. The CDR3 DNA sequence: TGTGCCAGCAGTTCCCTAAGGATGGGGACCCAGTACTTC.